The 27 T cell receptor beta chains presented below share a single source sample, sequenced in a study of cytotoxic CD8 clonotypes in ibrutinib-treated CLL. Profiled with immunoSEQ multiplex PCR; TCRdb holds only in-frame clones, not every one. The table has under 200,000 clones, roughly 77% seen once. The sample in question was PBMCs, obtained after 12 months of ibrutinib treatment. Receptors were obtained from a human donor with chronic lymphocytic leukemia.

This rearrangement joins TRBV5-1 to TRBJ1-2; the D gene is possibly TRBD1 (6 bases). CDR1 and CDR2 (germline): SGHRS, YFSETQ. The CDR3 runs to 13 residues. Trimming left V 3 bases short and J 8 bases short, with 14 bases between. The CDR3 loop reads CASSSSNRDGYTF. For the CDR3, the DNA is TGCGCCAGCAGCTCGTCGAACAGGGACGGCTACACCTTC.

The chain recombines TRBV10-1 with TRBJ2-3; no firm D call. This CDR3 region has 10 residues. Germline lookup yields CDR1 WNHNN and CDR2 SYGVQD (reference sequence). CDR3: CAFFGDTQYF. For the CDR3, the DNA is TGCGCATTTTTCGGGGATACGCAGTATTTT.

The chain has TRBV4-2 and TRBJ2-1; D ambiguous. Germline CDR1 is LGHNA and CDR2 is YNFKEQ. The CDR3 is 13 residues long. V shed 0 bases and J shed 14 bases, with 14 bases lying between them. The CDR3 spells CASSQDRDTAEFF. As DNA, the CDR3 is TGTGCCAGCAGCCAAGACAGAGATACCGCGGAGTTCTTC.

The chain carries TRBV29-1 and TRBJ1-3, with 7 bases lining up with TRBD1. V gave up 5 bases and J gave up 4 bases; unmatched junction bases: 2. CDR3 length: 12 amino acids. The V gene's germline CDR1 is SQVTM and CDR2 ANQGSEA. The CDR3 nucleotides read TGCAGCGTTCGGACAGGCGGAAACACCATATATTTT. Protein: CSVRTGGNTIYF. The whole variable domain, filled in from reference TRBV29-1 and TRBJ1-3, reads SAVISQKPSRDICQRGTSLTIQCQVDSQVTMMFWYRQQPGQSLTLIATANQGSEATYESGFVIDKFPISRPNLTFSTLTVSNMSPEDSSIYLCSVRTGGNTIYFGEGSWLTVV.

The genes are TRBV7-2 and TRBJ2-7; perhaps D is TRBD1 or TRBD2 (5 bases each). Germline CDR1 and CDR2: SGHTA and FQGNSA. The CDR3 has 14 residues. V lost 8 bases and J lost 3, with 17 bases in between. CDR3 nucleotide sequence: TGTGCCAGCTCCGGGGCCGGAGCCCTCTACGAGCAGTACTTC. Translating gives CASSGAGALYEQYF.

The V gene is TRBV4-3, the J gene TRBJ2-7; 10 positions agree with TRBD1. The CDR3 totals 15 residues. Germline CDR1 and CDR2: LGHNA and YSLEER. J gave up 2 bases and V 4 bases, and 5 bases lay outside the gene matches. The CDR3 spells CASSRTGTGAYEQYF. CDR3 sequence (DNA): TGCGCCAGCAGCCGGACCGGGACAGGGGCCTACGAGCAGTACTTC.

The rearrangement links TRBV7-2 to TRBJ2-5; D may be TRBD2 (6 bases). The germline V and J ends were trimmed by 5 bases and 5 bases, with 21 bases remaining between them. Germline CDR1 reads SGHTA; CDR2 reads FQGNSA. There are 16 residues in the CDR3. The CDR3 sequence: CASSRELEGLNETQYF. CDR3 bases: TGTGCCAGCAGCCGAGAATTGGAGGGACTTAATGAGACCCAGTACTTC.

The chain combines TRBV18 with TRBJ2-3; 10 bases match TRBD2. The germline V gene encodes CDR1 KGHSH and CDR2 LQKENI. The V and J ends lost 3 bases and 3 bases, in that order; junction bases with no gene match: 3. The CDR3 is 15 amino acids. The CDR3 spells CASSPLAGATDTQYF. CDR3 DNA: TGTGCCAGCTCACCGCTAGCGGGAGCAACAGATACGCAGTATTTT. Supplemented by reference TRBV18 and TRBJ2-3, the full variable domain reads NAGVMQNPRHLVRRRGQEARLRCSPMKGHSHVYWYRQLPEEGLKFMVYLQKENIIDESGMPKERFSAEFPKEGPSILRIQQVVRGDSAAYFCASSPLAGATDTQYFGPGTRLTVL.

This clone came up once. In DNA form, the CDR3 reads TGTGCCAGCAGCCCCGGACGTAACACTGAAGCTTTCTTT. It encodes CASSPGRNTEAFF. The J gene is TRBJ1-1, the V gene TRBV11-3; D unresolved. Germline CDR1 SGHNT, CDR2 YENEEA. V was pared by 5 bases and J by 2 bases, with 9 bases between. The CDR3 spans 13 residues.

V gene TRBV7-3 combines with J gene TRBJ2-2; unclear D gene. The V and J ends lost 4 bases and 1 base respectively, with 10 bases between them. Germline assignment: CDR1 SGHTA and CDR2 FQGTGA. The length of the CDR3 is 15 residues. The CDR3 sequence is CASSSVPMNTGELFF. In DNA form, the CDR3 reads TGTGCCAGCAGCTCCGTACCAATGAACACCGGGGAGCTGTTTTTT.

The CDR3: CASSGQGGNGANQPQHF. CDR3 DNA sequence: TGTGCCAGCAGTGGACAAGGGGGTAATGGGGCGAATCAGCCCCAGCATTTT. The rearrangement joins TRBV6-1 to TRBJ1-5, with D perhaps TRBD1 (6 bases). The CDR3 sequence is 17 residues long. The germline V gene has CDR1 MNHNS and CDR2 SASEGT. The germline V and J ends were trimmed by 4 bases and 4 bases, with 20 bases remaining between them.

The chain joins TRBV7-9 to TRBJ1-2; D gene ambiguous. Germline CDR1 and CDR2: SEHNR and FQNEAQ (reference sequence). Trimming removed 5 bases at V and 2 bases at J, with 12 bases between. The CDR3 contains 14 residues. The CDR3 sequence: CASSPGRLNYGYTF. The CDR3 DNA sequence: TGTGCCAGCAGCCCCGGCAGGCTCAACTATGGCTACACCTTC.

The V and J genes are TRBV28 and TRBJ2-2; possible D gene TRBD2, 6 bases. The CDR3 totals 15 residues. Germline V gene data show CDR1 as MDHEN and CDR2 as SYDVKM. V lost 4 bases, J lost 5 bases, and 14 bases lay in between. The CDR3 is CASSWGLHLTGELFF. DNA of the CDR3: TGTGCCAGCAGTTGGGGACTGCATCTAACCGGGGAGCTGTTTTTT.

The rearrangement joins TRBV9 to TRBJ2-7; 7 nucleotides line up with TRBD2. The trim removed 4 bases at V and 1 base at J, leaving 11 bases unmatched. CDR1 SGDLS and CDR2 YYNGEE come from the germline V gene. The CDR3 contains 16 residues. In DNA form, the CDR3 reads TGTGCCAGCAGCCCGGGGGGAGCGGGGCGATCCTACGAGCAGTACTTC. It yields the protein CASSPGGAGRSYEQYF.

The chain is built from TRBV28 and TRBJ1-2; TRBD1 matches 7 bases. The CDR3 has 15 amino acids. J was trimmed by 4 bases and V by 5 bases; bases with no gene match: 10. Germline V gene data show CDR1 as MDHEN and CDR2 as SYDVKM. The DNA for the CDR3 is TGTGCCAGCAGTACCGACAGGGCGGGCCCCTATGGCTACACCTTC. Translating gives CASSTDRAGPYGYTF.

The chain carries TRBV7-6 and TRBJ2-5; maybe TRBD2 (6 bases). V was trimmed by 1 base and J by 2 bases, leaving 23 bases between them. The V gene's germline CDR1 is SGHVS and CDR2 FNYEAQ. This CDR3 region has 19 residues. The CDR3 DNA follows: TGTGCCAGCAGCTTAGTAACCGGTGGGCGGATAGCGGATCAAGAGACCCAGTACTTC. It is translated as CASSLVTGGRIADQETQYF. Full variable domain (rest looked up from reference TRBV7-6 and TRBJ2-5): GAGVSQSPRYKVTKRGQDVALRCDPISGHVSLYWYRQALGQGPEFLTYFNYEAQQDKSGLPNDRFSAERPEGSISTLTIQRTEQRDSAMYRCASSLVTGGRIADQETQYFGPGTRLLVL.

The V call is TRBV6-5, the J call TRBJ1-2, with 8 bases identical to TRBD1. The CDR3 runs to 14 residues. The V gene end was trimmed by 6 bases and the J gene end by 5 bases; junction bases not matched to a gene: 8. CDR1 MNHEY and CDR2 SVGAGI come from the germline V gene. Here the CDR3 reads CASRLGTGRYGYTF. DNA for the CDR3: TGTGCCAGCAGGCTAGGGACAGGCCGATATGGCTACACCTTC.

The genes are TRBV5-6 and TRBJ2-5, with 9 bases that match TRBD1. Germline CDR1 is SGHDT and CDR2 is YYEEEE. This CDR3 spans 17 amino acids. The V and J ends lost 1 base and 4 bases, in that order; junction bases with no gene match: 11. DNA of the CDR3: TGTGCCAGCAGCTTGTTCCAAAACAGGGGGCGCTCAGAGACCCAGTACTTC. Amino acid sequence: CASSLFQNRGRSETQYF.

The chain couples TRBV2 to TRBJ2-5, with 8 bases identical to TRBD2. Germline CDR1 and CDR2: SNHLY and FYNNEI. V shed 3 bases, J shed 2 bases, and the junction held 5 bases outside the gene matches. The CDR3 is 15 residues long. CDR3 coding DNA: TGTGCCAGCAGTGACGAGCGGGGGAAACAAGAGACCCAGTACTTC. This encodes CASSDERGKQETQYF.

This clone was detected a few times. The chain combines TRBV7-6 with TRBJ1-5; D not resolved. The CDR3 has 15 amino acids. Germline lookup yields CDR1 SGHVS and CDR2 FNYEAQ. Trimming took 5 bases from V and 7 from J, leaving 18 bases between them. CDR3 DNA: TGTGCCAGCAGCCCCGTCCCCTCCGGGCAACAGCCCCAGCATTTT. It codes for CASSPVPSGQQPQHF.

The chain carries TRBV4-2 and TRBJ2-7; possibly TRBD2 for D (6 bases). The CDR3 totals 13 residues. Germline-derived CDR1 and CDR2 are LGHNA and YNFKEQ. V lost 8 bases to trimming and J lost 7 bases, with 18 bases between them. The CDR3 protein is CASRPRPAGEQYF. The DNA for the CDR3 is TGTGCCAGCCGCCCTCGTCCAGCGGGTGAGCAGTACTTC.

CDR3 in DNA: TGTGCCAGCAGTTTAATCTGGGCCGGGGGCTATGGCTACACCTTC. This codes for CASSLIWAGGYGYTF. V and J are TRBV28 and TRBJ1-2; possibly TRBD1 for D (5 bases). V shed 2 bases and J shed 4 bases, with 14 bases lying between them. The V gene's germline CDR1 is MDHEN and CDR2 SYDVKM. The CDR3 consists of 15 residues.

The chain carries TRBV5-6 and TRBJ1-5; 7 bases align to TRBD1. V trimming: 3 bases; J trimming: 1 base; junction bases outside the gene matches: 4. CDR3 length: 15 residues. Germline CDR1 is SGHDT and CDR2 is YYEEEE. The CDR3 region is CASSSGGGSNQPQHF. CDR3 DNA sequence: TGTGCCAGCAGCTCAGGGGGAGGAAGCAATCAGCCCCAGCATTTT.

This chain connects TRBV27 to TRBJ2-3; perhaps D is TRBD1 or TRBD2 (5 bases each). This CDR3 has 13 amino acids. CDR1 is MNHEY, CDR2 SMNVEV, per germline (reference sequence). V lost 8 bases and J 2 bases, leaving 11 bases between the germline ends. CDR3 protein: CASHRGPTDTQYF. The CDR3 DNA is TGTGCCAGCCACCGGGGCCCCACAGATACGCAGTATTTT.

The gene calls are TRBV28 and TRBJ1-2; TRBD1 might be the D (5 bases). V lost 3 bases to trimming and J lost 4 bases, with 12 bases between them. This CDR3 contains 14 residues. In germline, CDR1 is MDHEN, CDR2 SYDVKM. The chain's CDR3 is CASSFQGGAYGYTF. The CDR3 nucleotides are TGTGCCAGCAGTTTCCAGGGAGGGGCCTATGGCTACACCTTC.

V gene TRBV28 combines with J gene TRBJ2-7; TRBD2 might be the D (5 bases). The CDR3 covers 12 residues. Trimming took off 5 bases at V and 7 bases at J, with 12 bases between the two ends. Per germline, CDR1 MDHEN and CDR2 SYDVKM. The CDR3 nucleotides are TGTGCCAGCAGTGCCTCGCGGGCGGAGCAGTACTTC. Translated, it gives CASSASRAEQYF.

V and J are TRBV6-5 and TRBJ2-2; D is unresolved. Between the trimmed V and J ends, which lost 4 bases and 6 bases, there was a span of 9 bases. The CDR3 contains 13 residues. Germline values: CDR1 MNHEY, CDR2 SVGAGI. This chain's CDR3 is CASSSRGPGELFF. CDR3 DNA: TGTGCCAGCAGTTCTCGCGGCCCCGGGGAGCTGTTTTTT.